The present entry profiles one TCR beta chain with its context. Random hexamers were used to reverse transcribe an amount of about 0.45 to 1 ug RNA. TCRdb independently ran MiXCR on the immunoSEQ multiplex PCR reads; one entry per CDR3 protein. The table includes approximately 140,000 distinct CDR3 sequences, around 85% detected once. These data belong to a study of CD8 T cells in Susac syndrome. CDR3 length: 14 residues. The ends lost 6 bases at V and 2 bases at J; junction bases unmatched: 3. The sequenced material came from CD8+ T cells from PBMCs. The rearrangement uses TRBV12-3 or TRBV12-4 and TRBJ1-5; 8 bases are shared with TRBD1. The sequence came from a human donor with multiple sclerosis. As DNA, the CDR3 is TGTGCCAGCAGAGCAGGGGGCCGCAATCAGCCCCAGCATTTT. It translates to CASRAGGRNQPQHF.